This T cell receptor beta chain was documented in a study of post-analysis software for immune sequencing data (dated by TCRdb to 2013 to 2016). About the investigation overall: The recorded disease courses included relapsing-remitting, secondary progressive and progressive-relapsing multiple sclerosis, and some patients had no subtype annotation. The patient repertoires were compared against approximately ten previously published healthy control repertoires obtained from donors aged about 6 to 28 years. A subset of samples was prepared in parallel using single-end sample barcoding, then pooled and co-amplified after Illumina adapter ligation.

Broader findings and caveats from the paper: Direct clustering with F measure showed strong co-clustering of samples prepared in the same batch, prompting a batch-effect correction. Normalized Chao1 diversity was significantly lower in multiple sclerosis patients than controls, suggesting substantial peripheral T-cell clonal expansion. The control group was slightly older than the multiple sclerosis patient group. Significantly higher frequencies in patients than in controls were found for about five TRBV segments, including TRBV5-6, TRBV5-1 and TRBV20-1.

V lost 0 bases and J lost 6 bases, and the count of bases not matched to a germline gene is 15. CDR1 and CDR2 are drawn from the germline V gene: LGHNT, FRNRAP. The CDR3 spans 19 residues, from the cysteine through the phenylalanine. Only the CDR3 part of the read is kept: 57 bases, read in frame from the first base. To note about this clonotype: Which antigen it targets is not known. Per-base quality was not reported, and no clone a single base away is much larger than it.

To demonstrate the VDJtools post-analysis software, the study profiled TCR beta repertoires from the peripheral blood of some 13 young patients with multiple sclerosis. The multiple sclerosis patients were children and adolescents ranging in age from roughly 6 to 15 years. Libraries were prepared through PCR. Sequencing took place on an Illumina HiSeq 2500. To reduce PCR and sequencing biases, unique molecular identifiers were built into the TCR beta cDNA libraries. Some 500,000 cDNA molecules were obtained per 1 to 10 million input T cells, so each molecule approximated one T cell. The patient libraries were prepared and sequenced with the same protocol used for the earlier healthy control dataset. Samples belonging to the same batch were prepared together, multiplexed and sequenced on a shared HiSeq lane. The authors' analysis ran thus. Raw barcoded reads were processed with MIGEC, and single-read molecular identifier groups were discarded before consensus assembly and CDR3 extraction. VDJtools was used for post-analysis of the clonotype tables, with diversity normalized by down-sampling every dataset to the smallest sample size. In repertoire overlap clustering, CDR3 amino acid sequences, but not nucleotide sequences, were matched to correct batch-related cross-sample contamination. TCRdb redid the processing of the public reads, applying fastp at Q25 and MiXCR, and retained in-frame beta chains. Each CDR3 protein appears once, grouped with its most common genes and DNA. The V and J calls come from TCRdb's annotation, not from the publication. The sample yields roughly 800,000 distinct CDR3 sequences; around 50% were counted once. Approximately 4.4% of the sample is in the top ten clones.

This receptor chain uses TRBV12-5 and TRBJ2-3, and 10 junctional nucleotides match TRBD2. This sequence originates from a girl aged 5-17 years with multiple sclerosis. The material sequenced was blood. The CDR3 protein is CASGLVRLAGFPSGDTQYF. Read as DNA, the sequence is TGTGCTAGTGGTTTGGTACGACTAGCGGGCTTCCCGTCTGGTGATACGCAGTATTTT.